The sequence of this TCR beta chain was determined in a study of T-cell reconstitution after alpha-beta-depleted transplantation in children (dated by TCRdb to the mid-2010s). In the study overall: Using TCR repertoire profiling, the study quantitatively followed how T-cell immune reconstitution unfolded in children after TCRalphabeta/CD19-depleted allogeneic hematopoietic cell transplantation.

Inclusive of the bounding cysteine and phenylalanine, the CDR3 is 16 residues long. Kept here is only the CDR3 DNA, which spans 48 bases and is read in frame from base 1. At the junction V is shortened by 2 bases and J by 1 base, with 14 bases in between. Via the germline V gene, CDR1 is MNHEY and CDR2 SVGAGI. The method was PCR. Instrument used: Illumina HiSeq 2500. TCR library preparation used molecular barcoding, with unique molecular identifiers applied to normalize quantification of the TCRbeta repertoire. TCRdb reworked the public reads: Q25 trimming with fastp, MiXCR clone assembly, productive beta chains retained. CDR3 protein sequences are deduplicated, and each keeps its most common genes and DNA. The sample table contains about half a million distinct CDR3 sequences; only one count was recorded for approximately 13% of them. The ten largest clonotypes hold around 5.6% of the sample. The sample holds a few counts of this clonotype. No cognate antigen has been identified for it. No base quality information exists; no much larger clone differs at one position.

This clonotype was sampled from a human donor who donated a stem cell graft to a child with combined immunodeficiency. The sample in question was PBMCs from the stem cell graft donor, obtained from the stem cell graft. The chain uses TRBV6-5 and TRBJ2-5; the best D guess is TRBD1, with 5 bases matching. CDR3 reads: CASSYPQGLGQETQYF. The DNA sequence reads TGTGCCAGCAGTTACCCTCAGGGATTGGGCCAAGAGACCCAGTACTTC.